Presented here are 24 T cell receptor beta chains from one specimen sequenced in a study of CD8+ T cells in alopecia areata. After isolation, RNA underwent reverse transcription to generate cDNA as the sequencing template. Some clones are missing from TCRdb's copy, which holds only in-frame ones; the method was immunoSEQ multiplex PCR. The sample has roughly 130,000 clones, 58% seen once. Sequencing was performed on CD4+ T cells sorted from blood, taken at week 0. The source is a human donor with alopecia areata.

This clone was counted a single time. This chain links TRBV19 with TRBJ1-1; a weak D match, TRBD1 (5 bases). Germline CDR1 reads LNHDA; CDR2 reads SQIVND (reference sequence). The CDR3 is 15 amino acids. With 5 bases removed from V and 3 bases from J, the gap between germline ends came to 16 bases. The chain's CDR3 is CASSPPGERYTEAFF. CDR3 nucleotides: TGTGCCAGTAGTCCACCGGGGGAGAGATACACTGAAGCTTTCTTT.

The genes are TRBV2 and TRBJ2-5, with D hard to call. V was pared by 7 bases and J by 9 bases, with 18 bases between. Germline CDR1 SNHLY, CDR2 FYNNEI. The CDR3 is 13 residues long. The CDR3 nucleotides read TGTGCCAGCAAGTCCCGGGCGACCGAAGCCCAGTACTTC. This translates into CASKSRATEAQYF.

The chain links TRBV29-1 to TRBJ2-2; possible D gene TRBD1, 5 bases. The CDR3 length is 14 residues. V was shortened by 7 bases and J by 1 base, with 13 bases between the two germline ends. Per the germline V gene, CDR1 is SQVTM and CDR2 is ANQGSEA. CDR3 sequence (DNA): TGCAGCGCCTACCAGGGCAGGAACACCGGGGAGCTGTTTTTT. Translated, it gives CSAYQGRNTGELFF.

The chain recombines TRBV5-6 with TRBJ1-1; 7 bases fit TRBD1. CDR1 is SGHDT, CDR2 YYEEEE, per germline. Unmatched junction bases numbered 4, after V lost 0 bases and J lost 8 bases. CDR3 length: 13 residues. CDR3 in amino acids: CASSLEQGGEAFF. DNA for the CDR3: TGTGCCAGCAGCTTGGAGCAGGGGGGCGAAGCTTTCTTT.

This clone was counted between two and nine times. The chain joins TRBV27 to TRBJ2-1, with D uncertain. Germline V lookup: CDR1 MNHEY, CDR2 SMNVEV (reference sequence). This CDR3 comprises 13 residues. Trimming stripped 3 bases from V and 5 bases from J, with 8 bases between. CDR3 loop: CASSLELDNEQFF. The CDR3, as DNA: TGTGCCAGCAGTTTGGAATTGGACAATGAGCAGTTCTTC.

In this sample, this clone turned up once. The chain has TRBV19 and TRBJ1-1; possible D gene TRBD1, 6 bases. V lost 4 bases, J lost 1 base, and 13 bases lay in between. There are 15 residues in the CDR3. From germline, CDR1 is LNHDA and CDR2 SQIVND (reference sequence). CDR3 residues: CASSTGQSKNTEAFF. In nucleotides, the CDR3 is TGTGCCAGTAGTACAGGACAGTCGAAGAACACTGAAGCTTTCTTT.

The chain recombines TRBV29-1 with TRBJ2-3, with 10 bases aligning to TRBD2. V shed 6 bases, J shed 1 base, and the junction held 4 bases outside the gene matches. CDR1 SQVTM and CDR2 ANQGSEA come from the germline V gene. CDR3 length: 14 amino acids. The DNA for the CDR3 is TGCAGCGTGGGAGGGACTAGCGGCACAGATACGCAGTATTTT. Its translation is CSVGGTSGTDTQYF.

CDR3 in DNA: TGTGCCAGCAGCCGGGACACCGACCGTTATCGCTATGGCTACACCTTC. Translation: CASSRDTDRYRYGYTF. V usage is TRBV7-9 and J usage is TRBJ1-2; D is possibly TRBD1 (6 bases). CDR1 and CDR2 (germline): SEHNR, FQNEAQ (reference sequence). CDR3 length: 16 amino acids. V was shortened by 5 bases and J by 4 bases, with 20 bases between the two germline ends.

The chain recombines TRBV7-2 with TRBJ1-3; unclear D gene. The ends were cut back, 0 bases at V and 0 bases at J, with 9 bases in the middle. Germline values: CDR1 SGHTA, CDR2 FQGNSA. The CDR3 is 16 amino acids. The CDR3 is CASSLAVWSSGNTIYF. The CDR3 DNA is TGTGCCAGCAGCTTAGCGGTATGGAGCTCTGGAAACACCATATATTTT.

The CDR3 is CASSQVLDSHGETQYF. The CDR3 DNA reads TGCGCCAGCAGCCAAGTTCTGGACTCCCACGGGGAGACCCAGTACTTC. The chain couples TRBV4-1 to TRBJ2-5, with D maybe TRBD2 (5 bases). V was trimmed by 1 base and J by 5 bases, leaving 17 bases between them. CDR1 MGHRA and CDR2 YSYEKL come from the germline V gene. CDR3 length: 16 residues.

This clone was observed a few times. The chain links TRBV5-1 to TRBJ2-2; D might be TRBD1 or TRBD2, each matching 5 bases. Per the germline V gene, CDR1 is SGHRS and CDR2 is YFSETQ. Trimming shortened V by 4 bases and J by 7 bases, and 14 bases separated the two germline ends. The CDR3 is 14 residues long. This CDR3 is CASSGSGSDGELFF. The CDR3 nucleotides are TGCGCCAGCAGCGGCTCAGGGAGCGACGGGGAGCTGTTTTTT.

This clone appeared a few times. V usage is TRBV5-1 and J usage is TRBJ1-1; TRBD1 matches 7 bases. V lost 1 base, J lost 5 bases, and 5 bases stayed unmatched. The CDR3 is 14 residues long. CDR1 is SGHRS and CDR2 is YFSETQ in the germline V gene. The CDR3 nucleotides are TGCGCCAGCAGCTTGACCGACAGGGAAACTGAAGCTTTCTTT. Encoded protein: CASSLTDRETEAFF. The full variable domain, completed using reference TRBV5-1 and TRBJ1-1, is KAGVTQTPRYLIKTRGQQVTLSCSPISGHRSVSWYQQTPGQGLQFLFEYFSETQRNKGNFPGRFSGRQFSNSRSEMNVSTLELGDSALYLCASSLTDRETEAFFGQGTRLTVV.

The chain is built from TRBV5-1 and TRBJ1-6; the D is unclear. Trimming shortened V by 4 bases and J by 5 bases, and 13 bases separated the two germline ends. This CDR3 comprises 15 residues. The germline gives CDR1 SGHRS, CDR2 YFSETQ. CDR3 protein: CASSITERHNSPLHF. CDR3 in DNA: TGCGCCAGCAGCATTACTGAACGCCATAATTCACCCCTCCACTTT.

The CDR3 reads CASSQDSPGGADEQFF. CDR3 sequence (DNA): TGCGCCAGCAGCCAAGATTCACCGGGGGGGGCAGATGAGCAGTTCTTC. V and J are TRBV4-3 and TRBJ2-1; 8 nucleotides agree with TRBD2. V dropped 0 bases and J dropped 8; count of bases not matched to a gene: 9. Germline CDR1 reads LGHNA; CDR2 reads YSLEER. This CDR3 is 16 amino acids long.

This clone occurred a few times. The chain combines TRBV7-9 with TRBJ2-2, with a weak D call TRBD1 (5 bases). The CDR3 is 13 amino acids. V lost 4 bases and J lost 7, with 10 bases in between. Germline assignment: CDR1 SEHNR and CDR2 FQNEAQ (reference sequence). The CDR3: CASSSTGIGELFF. CDR3 DNA sequence: TGTGCCAGCAGCTCAACAGGAATCGGGGAGCTGTTTTTT.

This clone was observed a few times. V usage is TRBV4-3 and J usage is TRBJ1-2; the D is unclear. The V and J ends lost 4 bases and 6 bases respectively, with 9 bases between them. This CDR3 comprises 12 residues. Per germline, CDR1 LGHNA and CDR2 YSLEER. The CDR3 spells CASSLGIDGYTF. For the CDR3, the DNA is TGCGCCAGCAGCCTGGGGATTGATGGCTACACCTTC.

The chain is built from TRBV4-2 and TRBJ1-1, with TRBD1 identical over 8 bases. The CDR3 loop spans 15 amino acids. Germline V gene data show CDR1 as LGHNA and CDR2 as YNFKEQ. V shed 5 bases, J shed 1 base, and the junction held 6 bases outside the gene matches. The CDR3 nucleotides are TGTGCCAGCAGCGTCGGACAGGGAACGAACACTGAAGCTTTCTTT. Translating it yields CASSVGQGTNTEAFF.

The V call is TRBV5-8, the J call TRBJ2-5, with a possible D match to TRBD1 (6 bases). Germline V CDR1 and CDR2: SGHTS, YDEGEE. The CDR3 runs to 16 residues. V was pared by 4 bases and J by 2 bases, with 18 bases between. CDR3 nucleotide sequence: TGTGCCAGCAGCCAGCCGGGACAATTGGTACAAGAGACCCAGTACTTC. Its protein product is CASSQPGQLVQETQYF.

The table lists this clone with a count of one. This chain connects TRBV2 to TRBJ2-7; D unclear. This CDR3 contains 11 residues. The ends were cut back, 8 bases at V and 3 bases at J, with 8 bases in the middle. The V gene's germline CDR1 is SNHLY and CDR2 FYNNEI. CDR3 sequence reads: CASALSYEQYF. CDR3 DNA: TGTGCCAGCGCCCTCAGCTACGAGCAGTACTTC.

The V call is TRBV6-6, the J call TRBJ1-2; 8 positions agree with TRBD1. This CDR3 has 13 residues. Germline V gene lookup returns CDR1 MNHNY and CDR2 SVGAGI (reference sequence). The ends lost 2 bases at V and 7 bases at J; junction bases unmatched: 3. CDR3: CASSYQGAIGYTF. The DNA for the CDR3 is TGTGCCAGCAGTTACCAGGGGGCGATTGGCTACACCTTC.

The sample holds a few counts of this clone. This chain connects TRBV7-9 to TRBJ1-1, with no clear D. Germline CDR1 reads SEHNR; CDR2 reads FQNEAQ (reference sequence). The CDR3 loop spans 14 amino acids. Trimming cost V 4 bases and J 6 bases, with 15 bases left between them. This chain's CDR3 is CASSSGGGRAEAFF. The DNA of the CDR3 is TGTGCCAGCAGCTCAGGAGGAGGGAGGGCTGAAGCTTTCTTT.

This sequence joins TRBV10-3 and TRBJ2-7, with 9 bases matching TRBD1. CDR3 length: 15 amino acids. V gave up 3 bases and J gave up 2 bases; unmatched junction bases: 5. The V gene's germline CDR1 is ENHRY and CDR2 SYGVKD. The CDR3 sequence is CAISDPGQGTYEQYF. As DNA, the CDR3 is TGTGCCATCAGTGACCCGGGACAGGGAACCTACGAGCAGTACTTC.

This clone showed up just a few times. J is TRBJ2-4 and V is TRBV10-3, with a tentative D call TRBD1 (6 bases). The germline CDR1 and CDR2 sequences are ENHRY and SYGVKD. Trimming removed 2 bases at V and 3 bases at J, with 11 bases between. CDR3 length: 15 amino acids. The CDR3: CAISEPGQDKNIQYF. The CDR3 coding sequence is TGTGCCATCAGTGAGCCGGGACAAGACAAAAACATTCAGTACTTC.

Notes on this clone: This CDR3 is also generated by other DNA sequences in the sample. J is TRBJ2-7 and V is TRBV5-1; D possibly matches TRBD1 or TRBD2 (5 bases each). This CDR3 is 15 amino acids long. The germline V gene has CDR1 SGHRS and CDR2 YFSETQ. Trimming pared 0 bases from V and 0 bases from J, leaving 10 bases between. The DNA for the CDR3 is TGCGCCAGCAGCTTGGCCGGGACGGCCTCCTACGAGCAGTACTTC. Translating gives CASSLAGTASYEQYF.